Below, 8 T cell receptor beta chains from the same sample are listed, as sequenced in a study of T cells in Graves' hyperthyroidism and ophthalmopathy (dated by TCRdb to between 2018 and 2021). Receptor amplification or capture employed multiplex PCR. These reads were obtained on an Illumina HiSeq 2000. Amplification of TCR beta CDR3 regions was carried out from RNA transcripts. The TCR CDR3 was subjected to a first round of RT-PCR using the HTBI primer set and the Qiagen OneStep RT-PCR kit. Starting from the raw public reads, TCRdb applied fastp trimming at Q25, assembled clones with MiXCR and retained in-frame beta chains. Identical CDR3 protein sequences are pooled into one entry, listed with their most common genes and DNA. Recorded for this sample are around 240,000 distinct CDR3 sequences; 15% to 20% of them occurred a single time. Of the sample, around 30% falls within the top ten clones. The material sequenced was blood. The receptors were sampled from a woman aged 18-29 years with Graves' ophthalmopathy.

This clonotype came up many times. V gene TRBV3-1 combines with J gene TRBJ1-5, with D perhaps TRBD1 (5 bases). Trimming stripped 3 bases from V and 5 bases from J, with 8 bases between. Germline CDR1 is LGHDT and CDR2 is YNNKEL (reference sequence). The CDR3 consists of 13 residues. The CDR3 DNA sequence: TGTGCCAGCAGCCACGCGGGGGATCAGCCCCAGCATTTT. This encodes CASSHAGDQPQHF.

Points on this clonotype: The junction departs from the called germline gene at one end, perhaps through a read error. The genes are TRBV28 and TRBJ1-2, with D possibly matching TRBD1 (6 bases). The CDR3 has 14 residues. CDR1 and CDR2 from the germline V gene are MDHEN and SYDVKM. Written as DNA, the CDR3 is TGTGTCAGCAGTTTTCGCAGGGGAGACTATGGCTACACCTTC. It codes for CVSSFRRGDYGYTF.

V gene TRBV6-2 or TRBV6-3 combines with J gene TRBJ2-5; D is perhaps TRBD1 (7 bases). The CDR3 is 15 amino acids. Looked up from germline, CDR1 is MNHEY and CDR2 is SVGEGT. Trimming stripped 5 bases from V and 2 bases from J, with 15 bases between. Written as DNA, the CDR3 is TGTGCCAGCAGTCGCCTTCAGGGGGGACAAGAGACCCAGTACTTC. It yields the protein CASSRLQGGQETQYF.

This clonotype was counted many times. The chain combines TRBV27 with TRBJ2-2; 13 bases fit TRBD2. The V gene's germline CDR1 is MNHEY and CDR2 SMNVEV (reference sequence). The CDR3 is 17 amino acids. After removal of 3 bases from V and 6 bases from J, the junction contained 7 bases not matched to a gene. The CDR3 loop reads CASSLVLAGGQPGELFF. CDR3 sequence (DNA): TGTGCCAGCAGTTTGGTACTAGCGGGGGGGCAGCCCGGGGAGCTGTTTTTT.

The chain recombines TRBV7-2 with TRBJ2-3, with 10 bases that match TRBD2. The CDR3 extends over 15 amino acids. The junction had 3 bases not matched to a gene; V was cut back by 1 base and J by 5 bases. CDR1 is SGHTA and CDR2 is FQGNSA in the germline V gene. The CDR3 region has the DNA TGTGCCAGCAGCTTAGTACTAGCGGGAATAGATACGCAGTATTTT. Translating it yields CASSLVLAGIDTQYF. The variable domain in full, completed from reference TRBV7-2 and TRBJ2-3, reads GAGVSQSPSNKVTEKGKDVELRCDPISGHTALYWYRQSLGQGLEFLIYFQGNSAPDKSGLPSDRFSAERTGGSVSTLTIQRTQQEDSAVYLCASSLVLAGIDTQYFGPGTRLTVL.

This clonotype was found many times. The V call is TRBV6-1, the J call TRBJ2-2; 7 nucleotides line up with TRBD1. Per the germline V gene, CDR1 is MNHNS and CDR2 is SASEGT. The length of the CDR3 is 18 residues. The ends lost 6 bases at V and 3 bases at J; junction bases unmatched: 16. The CDR3 coding sequence is TGTGCCAGCAGCGAACAGGGGCGCTTAATTTCGTACACCGGGGAGCTGTTTTTT. This codes for CASSEQGRLISYTGELFF.

The chain is built from TRBV29-1 and TRBJ2-5; 13 nucleotides line up with TRBD2. The CDR3 is 21 amino acids. V dropped 6 bases and J dropped 5; count of bases not matched to a gene: 27. Germline values: CDR1 SQVTM, CDR2 ANQGSEA. The CDR3 bases are TGCAGCGTCTCCTACCCCGGGACTAGCGGGAAATGGTCCCCCCCAGGGGAGACCCAGTACTTC. The encoded protein is CSVSYPGTSGKWSPPGETQYF.

This clonotype showed up many times. This chain connects TRBV27 to TRBJ2-7; TRBD2 matches 8 bases. V was pared by 6 bases and J by 5 bases, with 9 bases of the junction left unmatched. Per germline, CDR1 MNHEY and CDR2 SMNVEV (reference sequence). CDR3 size: 14 residues. The CDR3 DNA reads as TGTGCCAGCAGCTCGGGGGGGGCAGTTCACGAGCAGTACTTC. Translating it yields CASSSGGAVHEQYF.